These 30 T cell receptor beta chains share one sample of origin, sequenced in a study of Ad26.COV2.S vaccination and SARS-CoV-2 variants. Treatment reported: 15 to 20 received Ad26.COV2.S at low or high dose, single or two shots; roughly 5 received placebo; per-sample allocation not given. Samples came from day 63 after the first vaccine or placebo injection. Some clones are missing from TCRdb's copy, which holds only in-frame ones; the method was immunoSEQ multiplex PCR. In the table there are a few hundred thousand clones, about 90% of which are singletons. Here the sequenced sample was peripheral blood, taken in a trial of Ad26.COV2.S vaccine versus placebo. The receptors stem from a person aged 18-65 years who received the Ad26.COV2.S COVID-19 vaccine or a placebo.

The V call is TRBV7-2, the J call TRBJ1-6, with D unclear. Deletions cut 1 base from V and 10 bases from J, with 5 bases between. Germline V gene sequence: CDR1 SGHTA, CDR2 FQGNSA. The CDR3 totals 12 residues. Written as DNA, the CDR3 is TGTGCCAGCAGCTTAGAGGGCTCACCCCTCCACTTT. Translation: CASSLEGSPLHF.

The chain uses TRBV5-6 and TRBJ1-2; 8 bases match TRBD1. This CDR3 contains 14 residues. Looked up from germline, CDR1 is SGHDT and CDR2 is YYEEEE. Trimming cost V 4 bases and J 6 bases; bases outside gene matches: 8. CDR3 DNA: TGTGCCAGCAGCGAACAGGGGGGGAGGCATGGCTACACCTTC. It encodes CASSEQGGRHGYTF.

This sequence joins TRBV6-2 or TRBV6-3 and TRBJ1-5; no firm D call. The V gene's germline CDR1 is MNHEY and CDR2 SVGEGT. The CDR3 consists of 18 residues. Trimming shortened V by 1 base and J by 7 bases, and 23 bases separated the two germline ends. The CDR3 DNA follows: TGTGCCAGCAGTTACTACCGTTCGGACGGCCTGCTGGGGCAGCCCCAGCATTTT. It encodes CASSYYRSDGLLGQPQHF.

In this sample, this clone turned up once. The rearrangement joins TRBV27 to TRBJ2-7; TRBD1 or TRBD2 may be the D gene (5 bases each). The V gene lost 8 bases and the J gene lost 7 bases, with 18 bases spanning the gap. This CDR3 is built from 13 residues. In germline, CDR1 is MNHEY, CDR2 SMNVEV (reference sequence). CDR3 DNA: TGTGCCAGCGGGTTGGGACCCGAGGGGGAGCAGTACTTC. This sequence encodes CASGLGPEGEQYF.

This chain connects TRBV4-2 to TRBJ2-3; maybe TRBD2 (6 bases). This CDR3 contains 15 residues. CDR1 is LGHNA and CDR2 is YNFKEQ in the germline V gene. V was shortened by 2 bases and J by 0 bases, with 9 bases between the two germline ends. CDR3 DNA: TGTGCCAGCAGCCAAACCGGGACTAGCACAGATACGCAGTATTTT. This codes for CASSQTGTSTDTQYF.

This clone has just one count. Other DNA sequences within the sample encode an identical CDR3. The chain uses TRBV9 and TRBJ2-3, with D perhaps TRBD1 or TRBD2 (5 bases each). Germline V CDR1 and CDR2: SGDLS, YYNGEE. Between the trimmed V and J ends, which lost 0 bases and 6 bases, there was a span of 8 bases. The CDR3 sequence is 13 residues long. The CDR3, as DNA: TGTGCCAGCAGCGTAGCGGGGACGGATACGCAGTATTTT. This encodes CASSVAGTDTQYF.

The J gene is TRBJ2-1, the V gene TRBV11-1; 8 bases match TRBD2. This CDR3 spans 15 amino acids. The germline gives CDR1 SGHAT, CDR2 FQDESV (reference sequence). The V gene end was trimmed by 5 bases and the J gene end by 0 bases; junction bases not matched to a gene: 3. The CDR3 region is CASSLTSGSYNEQFF. The CDR3 region has the DNA TGTGCCAGCAGCCTTACTAGCGGCTCCTACAATGAGCAGTTCTTC.

The chain has TRBV28 and TRBJ2-7; D possibly corresponds to TRBD1 (5 bases). The V gene lost 6 bases and the J gene lost 2 bases, with 14 bases spanning the gap. The length of the CDR3 is 14 residues. CDR1 MDHEN and CDR2 SYDVKM come from the germline V gene. Written as DNA, the CDR3 is TGTGCCAGCAGCAGACCAGGGCCCACCTACGAGCAGTACTTC. This gives the protein CASSRPGPTYEQYF.

The chain carries TRBV5-6 and TRBJ2-7; 10 nucleotides line up with TRBD2. J was trimmed by 3 bases and V by 2 bases; bases with no gene match: 5. Per germline, CDR1 SGHDT and CDR2 YYEEEE. The length of the CDR3 is 15 residues. CDR3 nucleotide sequence: TGTGCCAGCAGCTTCCGGGGACTAGCGTTCTACGAGCAGTACTTC. Its translation: CASSFRGLAFYEQYF.

The chain is built from TRBV5-4 and TRBJ1-5; tentative D call: TRBD1 (5 bases). Trimming took 9 bases from V and 6 from J, leaving 13 bases between them. Per germline, CDR1 SGHNT and CDR2 YYREEE (reference sequence). The CDR3 consists of 12 residues. The CDR3 sequence: CATSQGGQPQHF. The CDR3 coding sequence is TGTGCCACCTCCCAGGGAGGTCAGCCCCAGCATTTT. Combining the CDR3 with reference TRBV5-4 and TRBJ1-5 gives the whole variable domain ETGVTQSPTHLIKTRGQQVTLRCSSQSGHNTVSWYQQALGQGPQFIFQYYREEENGRGNFPPRFSGLQFPNYSSELNVNALELDDSALYLCATSQGGQPQHFGDGTRLSIL.

The chain couples TRBV5-1 to TRBJ2-1; 12 positions agree with TRBD2. The CDR3 has 15 amino acids. Germline V CDR1 and CDR2: SGHRS, YFSETQ. Trimming removed 2 bases from V and 10 bases from J; junction bases left unmatched: 7. CDR3 bases: TGCGCCAGCAGCTTAGGGGGGCTAGCGGGAGGGGAGCAGTTCTTC. This encodes CASSLGGLAGGEQFF. Drawing the rest from reference TRBV5-1 and TRBJ2-1, the complete variable domain is KAGVTQTPRYLIKTRGQQVTLSCSPISGHRSVSWYQQTPGQGLQFLFEYFSETQRNKGNFPGRFSGRQFSNSRSEMNVSTLELGDSALYLCASSLGGLAGGEQFFGPGTRLTVL.

This clone showed up just once. V usage is TRBV5-5 and J usage is TRBJ2-7; D not certain. The CDR3 runs to 13 residues. CDR1 and CDR2 from the germline V gene are SGHKS and YYEKEE (reference sequence). V lost 0 bases, J lost 3 bases, and 7 bases lay in between. The CDR3 region has the DNA TGTGCCAGCAGCTTGGCCGAAAGCTACGAGCAGTACTTC. Translating it yields CASSLAESYEQYF.

This chain connects TRBV9 to TRBJ2-1, with 11 bases that match TRBD1. The J segment lost 8 bases and the V segment lost 2 bases, leaving 6 bases of the junction unmatched. The CDR3 runs to 15 residues. The V gene's germline CDR1 is SGDLS and CDR2 YYNGEE. CDR3 DNA: TGTGCCAGCAGCGTCCGGGACAGGGGGATCCATGAGCAGTTCTTC. It encodes CASSVRDRGIHEQFF.

The chain couples TRBV27 to TRBJ2-3; no definite D call. Germline CDR1 reads MNHEY; CDR2 reads SMNVEV (reference sequence). The CDR3 length is 15 residues. Trimming pared 3 bases from V and 0 bases from J, leaving 10 bases between. The CDR3 DNA follows: TGTGCCAGCAGTTTGCAGGATGCTAGCACAGATACGCAGTATTTT. Protein: CASSLQDASTDTQYF.

The rearrangement links TRBV27 to TRBJ2-3, with 8 bases aligning to TRBD2. This CDR3 is built from 15 residues. The ends lost 3 bases at V and 2 bases at J; junction bases unmatched: 4. Germline CDR1 reads MNHEY; CDR2 reads SMNVEV (reference sequence). In DNA, the CDR3 is TGTGCCAGCAGTTTTGGAGCGGGAGACACAGATACGCAGTATTTT. Its protein is CASSFGAGDTDTQYF.

The gene calls are TRBV5-5 and TRBJ2-7, with 7 bases that match TRBD1. V gave up 4 bases and J gave up 2 bases; unmatched junction bases: 3. From germline, CDR1 is SGHKS and CDR2 YYEKEE (reference sequence). The CDR3 is 13 amino acids. CDR3 residues: CASSQGQAYEQYF. The DNA of the CDR3 is TGTGCCAGCAGCCAAGGACAGGCCTACGAGCAGTACTTC.

This chain joins TRBV28 and TRBJ1-2; perhaps TRBD1 as D (5 bases). This CDR3 is built from 13 residues. The V gene lost 6 bases and the J gene lost 2 bases, with 10 bases spanning the gap. In germline, CDR1 is MDHEN, CDR2 SYDVKM. Written as DNA, the CDR3 is TGTGCCAGCAGCACGGGACTGAACTATGGCTACACCTTC. Translated, it gives CASSTGLNYGYTF.

The rearrangement uses TRBV15 and TRBJ2-3, with a tentative D call TRBD2 (6 bases). CDR1 LNHNV and CDR2 YYDKDF come from the germline V gene (reference sequence). The CDR3 is 17 residues long. The V end was cut by 5 bases, the J end by 2 bases, with 20 bases between. CDR3: CATSGQSGRGFTDTQYF. CDR3 sequence (DNA): TGTGCCACCAGCGGGCAGAGTGGGCGGGGATTCACAGATACGCAGTATTTT. The entire variable domain, with the rest obtained from reference TRBV15 and TRBJ2-3, is as follows: DAMVIQNPRYQVTQFGKPVTLSCSQTLNHNVMYWYQQKSSQAPKLLFHYYDKDFNNEADTPDNFQSRRPNTSFCFLDIRSPGLGDTAMYLCATSGQSGRGFTDTQYFGPGTRLTVL.

The count of this clone is one. The chain couples TRBV3-1 (or the pseudogene TRBV3-2) to TRBJ2-5, with D perhaps given as TRBD1 or TRBD2 (5 bases each). Germline CDR1 and CDR2: LGHDT and YNNKEL (reference sequence). The CDR3 totals 15 residues. Trimming left V 1 base short and J 2 bases short, with 11 bases between. The CDR3: CASSQGMGVQETQYF. Written as DNA, the CDR3 is TGTGCCAGCAGCCAAGGGATGGGGGTTCAAGAGACCCAGTACTTC.

V is TRBV7-2 and J is TRBJ2-7; D call uncertain. The CDR3 is 12 amino acids. Germline V gene sequence: CDR1 SGHTA, CDR2 FQGNSA. Trimming pared 5 bases from V and 2 bases from J, leaving 7 bases between. CDR3 DNA: TGTGCCAGCAGCCCGGATCCCTACGAGCAGTACTTC. Translating gives CASSPDPYEQYF.

This clone was seen once. The chain couples TRBV7-6 to TRBJ1-4; 7 bases align to TRBD1. The CDR3 runs to 15 residues. V dropped 5 bases and J dropped 8; count of bases not matched to a gene: 11. Germline CDR1 and CDR2: SGHVS and FNYEAQ. CDR3 protein: CASSRLRDRGEKLFF. The CDR3 DNA follows: TGTGCCAGCAGCCGACTCCGGGACAGAGGAGAAAAACTGTTTTTT. The whole variable domain, filled in from reference TRBV7-6 and TRBJ1-4, reads GAGVSQSPRYKVTKRGQDVALRCDPISGHVSLYWYRQALGQGPEFLTYFNYEAQQDKSGLPNDRFSAERPEGSISTLTIQRTEQRDSAMYRCASSRLRDRGEKLFFGSGTQLSVL.

The chain joins TRBV25-1 to TRBJ1-5, with unresolved D. Between the trimmed V and J ends, which lost 2 bases and 4 bases, there was a span of 3 bases. The germline V gene encodes CDR1 MGHDK and CDR2 SYGVNS. The CDR3 spans 12 residues. The CDR3 DNA reads TGTGCCAGCAGTGAAGAGAATCAGCCCCAGCATTTT. Translated: CASSEENQPQHF.

The chain is built from TRBV7-6 and TRBJ2-1, with 12 bases that match TRBD2. This CDR3 is built from 20 residues. V was pared by 3 bases and J by 8 bases, with 20 bases of the junction left unmatched. Germline lookup yields CDR1 SGHVS and CDR2 FNYEAQ. This CDR3 reads CASSFHEGPLGLAGTDEQFF. Written as DNA, the CDR3 is TGTGCCAGCAGCTTCCACGAGGGACCGCTAGGACTAGCGGGAACCGATGAGCAGTTCTTC.

V usage is TRBV12-3 or TRBV12-4 and J usage is TRBJ1-1, with a weak D call TRBD1 (6 bases). The V end was cut by 6 bases, the J end by 3 bases, with 8 bases between. This CDR3 has 12 residues. CDR3 coding DNA: TGTGCCAGCAGACAGGGTTACACTGAAGCTTTCTTT. Protein product: CASRQGYTEAFF.

This chain joins TRBV7-3 and TRBJ2-7; D unresolved. CDR1 and CDR2 (germline): SGHTA, FQGTGA. With 2 bases removed from V and 7 bases from J, the gap between germline ends came to 6 bases. The CDR3 is made up of 11 amino acids. The chain's CDR3 is CASSLGREQYF. The CDR3 DNA is TGTGCCAGCAGCTTAGGTAGGGAGCAGTACTTC.

The rearrangement joins TRBV19 to TRBJ2-3, with D uncertain. Deletions cut 0 bases from V and 2 bases from J, with 12 bases between. Germline CDR1 reads LNHDA; CDR2 reads SQIVND (reference sequence). The CDR3 has 16 residues. As DNA, the CDR3 is TGTGCCAGTAGTATAGATCATGGCAGGTTCACAGATACGCAGTATTTT. Translation gives CASSIDHGRFTDTQYF.

The chain couples TRBV4-1 to TRBJ1-4; D remains ambiguous. The CDR3 is 14 residues long. Trimming removed 7 bases from V and 4 bases from J, with 13 bases in between. Germline V gives CDR1 MGHRA, CDR2 YSYEKL. This chain's CDR3 is CASTWRQSNEKLFF. For the CDR3, the DNA is TGCGCCAGCACTTGGCGGCAGAGTAATGAAAAACTGTTTTTT.

The table lists this clone with a few counts. CDR3 in DNA: TGTGCCAGTAGTAAACTAGCGGGAGATGGCACAGATACGCAGTATTTT. Translation: CASSKLAGDGTDTQYF. The V call is TRBV19, the J call TRBJ2-3, with 11 nucleotides matching TRBD2. V shed 4 bases, J shed 1 base, and the junction held 4 bases outside the gene matches. CDR1 is LNHDA, CDR2 SQIVND, per germline (reference sequence). This CDR3 contains 16 residues.

J is TRBJ2-7 and V is TRBV6-1, with D maybe TRBD1 (6 bases). The CDR3 loop spans 14 amino acids. CDR1 MNHNS and CDR2 SASEGT come from the germline V gene. V shed 3 bases and J shed 3 bases, with 12 bases lying between them. The CDR3 loop is CASSESGDRYEQYF. The CDR3 DNA follows: TGTGCCAGCAGTGAGTCAGGGGACCGCTACGAGCAGTACTTC.

The chain combines TRBV7-3 with TRBJ2-2; 12 nucleotides match TRBD2. CDR1 and CDR2 (germline): SGHTA, FQGTGA. CDR3 length: 15 residues. The ends lost 10 bases at V and 7 bases at J; junction bases unmatched: 10. The CDR3 here is CATSSSGRAGGELFF. DNA for the CDR3: TGTGCCACCTCCTCTAGCGGGAGGGCCGGCGGGGAGCTGTTTTTT.